This TCR beta chain was recorded in a study of PD-L1 blockade in urothelial cancer. Germline V gene data show CDR1 as MNHNS and CDR2 as SASEGT. The CDR3 is 16 amino acids. J lost 2 bases, V lost 2 bases, and 4 bases had no gene match. Produced via immunoSEQ multiplex PCR; TCRdb's table is partial and in-frame only. The sample records about 95,000 clones, around 90% being singletons. Time point defined: pretreatment peripheral blood. The sequences come from PBMCs, collected around atezolizumab (anti-PD-L1) treatment. The gene calls are TRBV6-1 and TRBJ2-3, with TRBD2 matching over 10 bases. The receptor's source is a man aged 60 to 69 with urothelial cancer. The CDR3 DNA is TGTGCCAGCAGTGAAAGGACTAGCGGCTCCACAGATACGCAGTATTTT. It specifies CASSERTSGSTDTQYF.